This T cell receptor (beta chain) was found in a study of blood T cell repertoires in COVID-19. The CDR3 covers 14 residues. Trimming cost V 5 bases and J 5 bases, with 15 bases left between them. CDR1 is SGHAT and CDR2 is FQNNGV in the germline V gene. Measured with immunoSEQ multiplex PCR; TCRdb has only the in-frame clones, and not every one. The sample lists 200,000 to 300,000 clones, about nine tenths occurring once. The sample taken for sequencing was peripheral blood. This clonotype was sampled from a woman aged 40 to 50 with acute or convalescent COVID-19. This chain joins TRBV11-2 and TRBJ2-5; a possible D gene is TRBD2 (7 bases). Here the CDR3 DNA reads TGTGCCAGCAGCATAATCCGGGGGGCCGAGACCCAGTACTTC. It yields the protein CASSIIRGAETQYF.